Given below is one TCR beta chain in context. The data were obtained in a study of blood T cell repertoires in COVID-19. Study at large: PBMCs, B-cell-depleted T cells, or T cells provided the cDNA or gDNA that made up the material.

The authors' processing: Reference gene primer amplification yielded estimated nucleated cell counts. TCRdb's copy holds only in-frame clones and misses some; the assay was immunoSEQ multiplex PCR. That table supplies the V and J calls and clone size; D and trimming were determined from the DNA. The sample yields approximately 150,000 clones, around 87% seen once. Unmatched junction bases numbered 8, after V lost 7 bases and J lost 6 bases. Germline V gives CDR1 SQVTM, CDR2 ANQGSEA. The CDR3 length is 13 residues. The clonotype was recovered from a woman aged 55-70 years with active or convalescent COVID-19. This chain joins TRBV29-1 and TRBJ2-3, with 9 bases fitting TRBD1. Sequenced material: peripheral blood. The CDR3 loop reads CSARDRAVDTQYF. The DNA for the CDR3 is TGCAGCGCCCGGGACAGGGCCGTCGATACGCAGTATTTT.